This T cell receptor (beta chain) was found in a study of shared T cell receptors in the human thymus. This clone was detected a few times. This CDR3 comprises 17 residues. The V gene end was trimmed by 0 bases and the J gene end by 2 bases; junction bases not matched to a gene: 8. From germline, CDR1 is KGHSH and CDR2 LQKENI. Some clones are missing from TCRdb's copy, which holds only in-frame ones; the method was immunoSEQ multiplex PCR. This table holds 550,000 to 800,000 clones, roughly 85% found once. This sample also appeared in a second study, on human thymus T cells. This second study notes: What related research reported was that thymic repertoires overlapped highly among unrelated individuals.

The chain recombines TRBV18 with TRBJ2-3, with 7 bases that match TRBD1. This TCR came from a girl less than two years old with a congenital heart defect. What was sequenced was thymocytes. In DNA, the CDR3 is TGTGCCAGCTCACCACCGGGGACAGACAAACTCACAGATACGCAGTATTTT. This gives the protein CASSPPGTDKLTDTQYF.